The rows below give T cell receptor beta chains drawn from one sample of a study of cytomegalovirus exposure and HLA in healthy donors. TCRdb's copy holds only in-frame clones and misses some; the assay was immunoSEQ multiplex PCR. The sample holds about 160,000 clones, roughly three quarters seen once. What was sequenced was PBMCs. The receptors shown here come from a man aged 40-55 years in good health and CMV-seropositive. Each CDR3 is given with its conserved first and last residue.

CDR3aa	j_gene	v_gene
CASSSQGRYGYTF	TRBJ1-2	TRBV27
CASSQDFEEQGDANYGYTF	TRBJ1-2	TRBV4-2
CASSPGEGRRRYYGYTF	TRBJ1-2	TRBV9
CAIIDTSGTGGAGTEAFF	TRBJ1-1	TRBV10-3
CASSSDRDGNTIYF	TRBJ1-3	TRBV6-6
CASSQDDRGPLHF	TRBJ1-6	TRBV4-3
CASSLRSPGNEQFF	TRBJ2-1	TRBV7-2
CASSLETATGELFF	TRBJ2-2	TRBV11-2
CASSARDSQPYSYEQYF	TRBJ2-7	TRBV7-9
CASVLGGGAFF	TRBJ1-1	TRBV12-5
CASSAYNEQFF	TRBJ2-1	TRBV2
CASSLEGAATGELFF	TRBJ2-2	TRBV5-1
CASSLVGDKNSPLHF	TRBJ1-6	TRBV5-4
CASSQTGTDTIMNTEAFF	TRBJ1-1	TRBV4-1
CASSQTGTSFMDTQYF	TRBJ2-3	TRBV11-3
CASSVEGYNEQFF	TRBJ2-1	TRBV11-1
CASSYVAFTGELFF	TRBJ2-2	TRBV6-5
CASSQGRSGDTQYF	TRBJ2-3	TRBV4-3
CASSWDRQETQYF	TRBJ2-5	TRBV5-1
CASIPKEVTNYGYTF	TRBJ1-2	TRBV10-2
CASSLGGQPNEKLFF	TRBJ1-4	TRBV11-2
CASSVGNSGGADYEQFF	TRBJ2-1	TRBV9
CASSEGQGDTYEQYF	TRBJ2-7	TRBV2
CASTSGTSYTGELFF	TRBJ2-2	TRBV7-2
CASSEDSLNTEAFF	TRBJ1-1	TRBV2
CASSSRQGGNQPQHF	TRBJ1-5	TRBV6-5
CASRDRGNSPLHF	TRBJ1-6	TRBV2
CASSNTGTGAYEQYF	TRBJ2-7	TRBV5-4
CASSLRGASSYEQYF	TRBJ2-7	TRBV7-2
CSSSRGQGGNSPLHF	TRBJ1-6	TRBV7-9
CASRQGGNSYNSPLHF	TRBJ1-6	TRBV27